Presented here are 13 T cell receptor beta chains from one specimen sequenced in a study of T-cell reconstitution after alpha-beta-depleted transplantation in children. Unique molecular identifiers tagged the TCRbeta library. TCRdb redid the calling of the PCR reads with MiXCR, one entry per CDR3 protein. The sample has 450,000 to 550,000 distinct CDR3 sequences; over 10% are singletons. Sequences were derived from PBMCs, mostly from graft donor cells, sampled 180 days after TCRalphabeta/CD19-depleted stem cell transplant. The receptor set was obtained from a female patient aged 2 to 10 who had a stem cell transplant for aplastic anemia, so the T cells may come from the graft donor.

The gene calls are TRBV5-1 and TRBJ2-1; tentative D call: TRBD1 (6 bases). The ends were cut back, 0 bases at V and 9 bases at J, with 13 bases in the middle. The germline CDR1 and CDR2 sequences are SGHRS and YFSETQ. The CDR3 consists of 14 residues. The CDR3 loop reads CASSLANREREQFF. CDR3 nucleotides: TGCGCCAGCAGCTTGGCCAACAGGGAGCGTGAGCAGTTCTTC.

This clonotype was seen only a few times. This chain connects TRBV10-3 to TRBJ2-1; a possible D gene is TRBD2 (5 bases). The CDR3 length is 14 residues. V lost 6 bases to trimming and J lost 7 bases, with 16 bases between them. Germline CDR1 is ENHRY and CDR2 is SYGVKD. CDR3 DNA: TGTGCCATCAGGGACTCCCATAGAGGAAATGAGCAGTTCTTC. It is translated as CAIRDSHRGNEQFF.

This clonotype was counted a few times. CDR3: CSVRTGYEQYF. Here the CDR3 DNA reads TGCAGCGTGCGCACAGGTTACGAGCAGTACTTC. V is TRBV29-1 and J is TRBJ2-7, with D perhaps TRBD1 (5 bases). Germline lookup yields CDR1 SQVTM and CDR2 ANQGSEA. Deletions cut 6 bases from V and 4 bases from J, with 10 bases between. The CDR3 length is 11 residues.

This chain links TRBV29-1 with TRBJ2-7, with 14 positions matching TRBD2. V shed 6 bases and J 6 bases; nucleotides not matched to a gene: 16. CDR1 SQVTM and CDR2 ANQGSEA come from the germline V gene. The CDR3 has 17 residues. Here the CDR3 DNA reads TGCAGCGTCCAGGGGACTAGCGGGAGTACTTTGGGGTTCGAGCAGTACTTC. Encoded protein: CSVQGTSGSTLGFEQYF.

This clonotype occurred many times. The chain recombines TRBV15 with TRBJ2-4; D gene uncertain. Trimming took 4 bases from V and 0 from J, leaving 10 bases between them. Germline lookup yields CDR1 LNHNV and CDR2 YYDKDF (reference sequence). The CDR3 totals 15 residues. CDR3 in DNA: TGTGCCACCAGCATCCCACACGTAGCCAAAAACATTCAGTACTTC. Translation gives CATSIPHVAKNIQYF.

This sequence joins TRBV29-1 and TRBJ1-1; D is ambiguous. CDR1 is SQVTM, CDR2 ANQGSEA, per germline. The length of the CDR3 is 12 residues. Trimming left V 7 bases short and J 9 bases short, with 18 bases between. Here the CDR3 DNA reads TGCAGCGCAAGTGACTCGGAAATAAAAGCTTTCTTT. It codes for CSASDSEIKAFF.

This clonotype was observed a handful of times. This chain connects TRBV21-1 to TRBJ2-7. TRBV21-1 is a pseudogene segment. The CDR3 runs to 15 residues. CDR3 region: CASSKVTGKKDEQYF. Written as DNA, the CDR3 is TGTGCCAGCAGCAAAGTCACGGGGAAAAAGGACGAGCAGTACTTC.

This clonotype was seen ten or more times. The rearrangement uses TRBV12-3 or TRBV12-4 and TRBJ2-5, with D possibly TRBD2 on 5 matching bases. The CDR3 length is 14 residues. The V gene lost 3 bases and the J gene lost 1 base, with 9 bases spanning the gap. CDR3 bases: TGTGCCAGCAGTTTTATGGGGAGCCAAGAGACCCAGTACTTC. Its protein product is CASSFMGSQETQYF.

This clonotype was seen a few times. This rearrangement joins TRBV7-2 to TRBJ2-1; D not certain. CDR1 SGHTA and CDR2 FQGNSA come from the germline V gene. This CDR3 comprises 15 residues. Trimming took off 1 base at V and 16 bases at J, with 23 bases between the two ends. This chain's CDR3 is CASSLEVSPQTGSFF. CDR3 DNA sequence: TGTGCCAGCAGCTTAGAAGTTTCCCCCCAGACCGGGTCTTTCTTC.

This clonotype was recorded a few times. The chain uses TRBV20-1 and TRBJ2-6, with 7 bases identical to TRBD1. Trimming cost V 3 bases and J 3 bases; bases outside gene matches: 5. Germline V gives CDR1 DFQATT, CDR2 SNEGSKA (reference sequence). The CDR3 has 15 amino acids. CDR3 amino acids: CSARLGGGGANVLTF. The CDR3 DNA follows: TGCAGTGCTAGGCTAGGGGGCGGTGGGGCCAACGTCCTGACTTTC.

This clonotype was seen a handful of times. The V and J genes are TRBV5-6 and TRBJ2-7; a weak D match, TRBD2 (5 bases). This CDR3 has 14 residues. Germline values: CDR1 SGHDT, CDR2 YYEEEE. V lost 0 bases and J 2 bases, leaving 9 bases between the germline ends. CDR3 sequence reads: CASSLVGNAYEQYF. CDR3 nucleotide sequence: TGTGCCAGCAGCTTGGTCGGGAACGCCTACGAGCAGTACTTC.

The table lists this clonotype with a few counts. V gene TRBV5-1 combines with J gene TRBJ2-7; D possibly uses TRBD1 or TRBD2 (5 bases each). Germline CDR1 is SGHRS and CDR2 is YFSETQ. Trimming pared 4 bases from V and 5 bases from J, leaving 13 bases between. The CDR3 consists of 13 residues. CDR3 sequence reads: CASSREGNHEQYV. In nucleotides, the CDR3 is TGCGCCAGCAGCCGAGAGGGGAACCACGAGCAGTACGTC.

This clonotype turned up a few times. The chain recombines TRBV12-3 or TRBV12-4 with TRBJ1-1, with D possibly TRBD1 on 5 matching bases. The CDR3 consists of 14 residues. Trimming removed 6 bases from V and 1 base from J, with 12 bases in between. The CDR3 DNA reads TGTGCCAGCAGCCCAGGGAGGAAGAACACTGAAGCTTTCTTT. Protein product: CASSPGRKNTEAFF.